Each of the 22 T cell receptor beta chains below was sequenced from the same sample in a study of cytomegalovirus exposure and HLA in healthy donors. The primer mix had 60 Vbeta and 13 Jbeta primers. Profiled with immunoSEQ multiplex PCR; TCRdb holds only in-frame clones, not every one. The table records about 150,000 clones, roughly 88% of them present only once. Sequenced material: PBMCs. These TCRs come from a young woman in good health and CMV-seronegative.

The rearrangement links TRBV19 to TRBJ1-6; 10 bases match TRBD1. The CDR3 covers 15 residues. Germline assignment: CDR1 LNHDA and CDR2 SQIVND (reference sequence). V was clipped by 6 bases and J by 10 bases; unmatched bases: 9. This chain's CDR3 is CASRPSGTGVSPLHF. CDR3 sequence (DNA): TGTGCCAGTAGACCTTCCGGGACAGGGGTCTCACCCCTCCACTTT.

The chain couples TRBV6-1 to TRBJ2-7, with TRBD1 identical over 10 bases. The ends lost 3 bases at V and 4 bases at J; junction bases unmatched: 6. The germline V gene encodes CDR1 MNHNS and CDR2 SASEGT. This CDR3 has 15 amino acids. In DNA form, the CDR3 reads TGTGCCAGCAGTGATCCGGGACAGGGGCTTTACGAGCAGTACTTC. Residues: CASSDPGQGLYEQYF.

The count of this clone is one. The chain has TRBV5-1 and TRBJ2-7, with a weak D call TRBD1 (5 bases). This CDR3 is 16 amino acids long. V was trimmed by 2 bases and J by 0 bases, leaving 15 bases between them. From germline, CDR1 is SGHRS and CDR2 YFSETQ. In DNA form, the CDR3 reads TGCGCCAGCAGCTTTTTAGACAGTCCCAGCTCCTACGAGCAGTACTTC. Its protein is CASSFLDSPSSYEQYF.

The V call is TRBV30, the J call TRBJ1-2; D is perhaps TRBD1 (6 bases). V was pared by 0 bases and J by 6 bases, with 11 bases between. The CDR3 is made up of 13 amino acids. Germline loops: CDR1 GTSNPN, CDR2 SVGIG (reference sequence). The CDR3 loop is CAWSVQGNDGYTF. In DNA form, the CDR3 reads TGTGCCTGGAGTGTTCAGGGGAATGATGGCTACACCTTC.

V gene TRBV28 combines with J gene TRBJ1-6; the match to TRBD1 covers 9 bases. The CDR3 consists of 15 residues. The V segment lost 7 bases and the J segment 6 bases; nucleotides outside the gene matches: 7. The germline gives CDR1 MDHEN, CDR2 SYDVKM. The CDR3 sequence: CASTPGQGTNSPLHF. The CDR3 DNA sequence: TGTGCCAGCACCCCGGGACAGGGAACTAATTCACCCCTCCACTTT. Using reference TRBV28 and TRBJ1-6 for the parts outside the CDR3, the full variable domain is DVKVTQSSRYLVKRTGEKVFLECVQDMDHENMFWYRQDPGLGLRLIYFSYDVKMKEKGDIPEGYSVSREKKERFSLILESASTNQTSMYLCASTPGQGTNSPLHFGNGTRLTVT.

The CDR3 sequence is CAFRGRGMDEKLFF. As DNA, the CDR3 is TGTGCTTTCCGCGGGCGGGGGATGGATGAAAAACTGTTTTTT. This rearrangement joins TRBV30 to TRBJ1-4; tentative D call: TRBD1 (5 bases). Germline CDR1 and CDR2: GTSNPN and SVGIG (reference sequence). This CDR3 is 14 amino acids long.

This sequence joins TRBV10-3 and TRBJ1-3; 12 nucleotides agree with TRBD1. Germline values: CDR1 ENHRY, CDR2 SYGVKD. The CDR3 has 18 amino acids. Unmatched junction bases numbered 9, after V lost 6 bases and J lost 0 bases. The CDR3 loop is CAISLQRDRGHSGNTIYF. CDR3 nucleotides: TGTGCCATCAGCCTACAACGGGACAGGGGGCACTCTGGAAACACCATATATTTT.

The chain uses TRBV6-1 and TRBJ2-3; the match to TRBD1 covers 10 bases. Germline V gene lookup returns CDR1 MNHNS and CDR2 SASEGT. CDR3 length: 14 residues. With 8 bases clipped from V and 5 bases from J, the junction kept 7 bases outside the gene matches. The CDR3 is CASSGTGAKDTQYF. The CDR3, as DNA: TGTGCCAGCTCCGGGACAGGGGCGAAAGATACGCAGTATTTT.

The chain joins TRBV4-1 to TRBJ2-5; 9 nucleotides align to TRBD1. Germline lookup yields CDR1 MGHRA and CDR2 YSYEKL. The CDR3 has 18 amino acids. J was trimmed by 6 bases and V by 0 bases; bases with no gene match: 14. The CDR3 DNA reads TGCGCCAGCAGCCAAGATGATTTGGGGACAGGGAATCGAAAGACCCAGTACTTC. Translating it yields CASSQDDLGTGNRKTQYF.

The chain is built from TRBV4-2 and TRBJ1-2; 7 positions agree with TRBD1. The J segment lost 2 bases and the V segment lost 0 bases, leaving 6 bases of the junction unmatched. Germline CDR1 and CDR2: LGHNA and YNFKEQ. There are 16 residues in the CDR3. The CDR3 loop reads CASSQDKGQWNYGYTF. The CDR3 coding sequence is TGTGCCAGCAGCCAAGATAAGGGACAGTGGAACTATGGCTACACCTTC.

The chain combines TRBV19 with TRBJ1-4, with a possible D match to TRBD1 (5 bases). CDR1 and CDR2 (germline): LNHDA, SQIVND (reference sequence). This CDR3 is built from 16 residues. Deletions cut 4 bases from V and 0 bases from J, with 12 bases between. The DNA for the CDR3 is TGTGCCAGTAGTACTCGACGACAGACAACTAATGAAAAACTGTTTTTT. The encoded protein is CASSTRRQTTNEKLFF.

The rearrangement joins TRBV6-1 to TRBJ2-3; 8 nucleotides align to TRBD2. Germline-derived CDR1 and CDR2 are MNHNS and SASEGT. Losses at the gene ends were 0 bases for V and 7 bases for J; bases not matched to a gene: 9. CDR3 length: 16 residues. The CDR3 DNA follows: TGTGCCAGCAGTGAAGCCGGGAGGGCTTGGGGGAATACGCAGTATTTT. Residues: CASSEAGRAWGNTQYF.

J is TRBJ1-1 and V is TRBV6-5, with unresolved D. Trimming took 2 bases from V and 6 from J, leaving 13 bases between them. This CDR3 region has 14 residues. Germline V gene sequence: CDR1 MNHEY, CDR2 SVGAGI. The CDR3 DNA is TGTGCCAGCAGTTACGCAGGCCGGAGGGCTGAAGCTTTCTTT. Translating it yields CASSYAGRRAEAFF.

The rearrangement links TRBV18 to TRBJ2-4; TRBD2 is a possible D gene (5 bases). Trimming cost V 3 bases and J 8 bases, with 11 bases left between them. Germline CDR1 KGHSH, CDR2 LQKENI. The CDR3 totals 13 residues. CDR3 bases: TGTGCCAGCTCACCGGACTTAAGCGACATTCAGTACTTC. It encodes CASSPDLSDIQYF.

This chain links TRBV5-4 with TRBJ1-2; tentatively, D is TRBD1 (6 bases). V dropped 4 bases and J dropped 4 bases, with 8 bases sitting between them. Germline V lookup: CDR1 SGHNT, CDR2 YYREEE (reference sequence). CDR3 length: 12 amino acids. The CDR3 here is CASSPDSYGYTF. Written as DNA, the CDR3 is TGTGCCAGCAGCCCGGACAGCTATGGCTACACCTTC.

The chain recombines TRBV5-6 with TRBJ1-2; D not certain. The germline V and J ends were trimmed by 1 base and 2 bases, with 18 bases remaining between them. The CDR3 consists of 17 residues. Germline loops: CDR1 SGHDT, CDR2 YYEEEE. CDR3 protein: CASSLYGRGLMNYGYTF. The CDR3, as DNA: TGTGCCAGCAGCTTGTACGGACGAGGGCTAATGAACTATGGCTACACCTTC.

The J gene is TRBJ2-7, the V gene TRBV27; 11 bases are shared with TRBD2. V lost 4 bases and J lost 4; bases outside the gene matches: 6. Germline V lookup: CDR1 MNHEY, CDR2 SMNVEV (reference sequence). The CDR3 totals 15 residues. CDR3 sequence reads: CASSSNSGGAYEQYF. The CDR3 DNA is TGTGCCAGCAGTTCCAATAGCGGGGGGGCATACGAGCAGTACTTC.

CDR3 nucleotide sequence: TGTGCCAGCAGTTCCGGGACAGAAAACACTGAAGCTTTCTTT. As protein: CASSSGTENTEAFF. The chain has TRBV6-1 and TRBJ1-1; 7 bases are shared with TRBD1. Germline assignment: CDR1 MNHNS and CDR2 SASEGT. The V segment lost 5 bases and the J segment 2 bases; nucleotides outside the gene matches: 5. This CDR3 spans 14 amino acids.

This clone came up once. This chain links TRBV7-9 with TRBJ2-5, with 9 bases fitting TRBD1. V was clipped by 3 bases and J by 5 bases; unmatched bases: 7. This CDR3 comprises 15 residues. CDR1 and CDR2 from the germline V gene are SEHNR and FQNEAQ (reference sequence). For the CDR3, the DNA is TGTGCCAGCAGCTTTCCCGGGACAGGGTATGAGACCCAGTACTTC. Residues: CASSFPGTGYETQYF.

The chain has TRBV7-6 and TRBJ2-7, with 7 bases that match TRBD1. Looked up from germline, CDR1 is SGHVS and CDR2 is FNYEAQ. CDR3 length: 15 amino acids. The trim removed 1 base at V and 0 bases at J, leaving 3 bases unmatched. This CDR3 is CASSLEGTVSYEQYF. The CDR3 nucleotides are TGTGCCAGCAGCTTAGAGGGGACAGTCTCCTACGAGCAGTACTTC.

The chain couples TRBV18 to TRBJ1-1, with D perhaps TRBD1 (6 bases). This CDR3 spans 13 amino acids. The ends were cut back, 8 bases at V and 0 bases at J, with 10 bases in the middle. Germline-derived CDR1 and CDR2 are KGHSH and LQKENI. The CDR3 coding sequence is TGTGCCAGCCACAGGGCCCTGAACACTGAAGCTTTCTTT. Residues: CASHRALNTEAFF.

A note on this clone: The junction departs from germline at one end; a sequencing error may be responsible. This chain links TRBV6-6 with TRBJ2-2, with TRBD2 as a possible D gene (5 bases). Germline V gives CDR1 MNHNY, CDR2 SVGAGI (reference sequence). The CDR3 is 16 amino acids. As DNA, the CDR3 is TGTGCCAGCAGTTACTTGGACCCAAAGAACACCGGGGAGCCGTTTTTT. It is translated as CASSYLDPKNTGEPFF.